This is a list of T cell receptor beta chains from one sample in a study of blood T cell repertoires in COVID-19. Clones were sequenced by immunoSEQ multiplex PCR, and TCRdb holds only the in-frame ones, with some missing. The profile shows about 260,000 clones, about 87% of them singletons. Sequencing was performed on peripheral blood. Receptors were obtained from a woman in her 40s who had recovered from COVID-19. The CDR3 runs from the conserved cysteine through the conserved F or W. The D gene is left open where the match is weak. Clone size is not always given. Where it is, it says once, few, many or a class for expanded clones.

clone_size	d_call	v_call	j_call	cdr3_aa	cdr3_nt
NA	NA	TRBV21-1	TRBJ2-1	CASSKGRQTPTYNEQFF	TGTGCCAGCAGCAAAGGGAGACAGACTCCTACCTACAATGAGCAGTTCTTC
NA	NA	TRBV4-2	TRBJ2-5	CASSHSTREETQYF	TGTGCCAGCAGCCACAGCACTAGGGAAGAGACCCAGTACTTC
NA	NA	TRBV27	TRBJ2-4	CASSRGALPVAKNIQYF	TGTGCCAGCTCCCGGGGGGCTCTACCGGTAGCCAAAAACATTCAGTACTTC
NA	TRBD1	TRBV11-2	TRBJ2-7	CASSYAHRVTGSYEQYF	TGTGCCAGCAGTTATGCCCACAGGGTGACAGGGAGTTACGAGCAGTACTTC
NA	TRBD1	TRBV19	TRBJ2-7	CASSTRGQGRGEQYF	TGTGCCAGTAGTACCCGAGGACAGGGGCGCGGCGAGCAGTACTTC
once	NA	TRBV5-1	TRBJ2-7	CASSLAGGGPYEQYF	TGCGCCAGCAGCTTGGCGGGCGGGGGCCCCTACGAGCAGTACTTC
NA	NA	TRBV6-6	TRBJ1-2	CASSYGRLNRDAGYTF	TGTGCCAGCAGTTACGGCCGCCTGAACAGGGACGCTGGCTACACCTTC
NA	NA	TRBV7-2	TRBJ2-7	CASSPRGGSYEQYF	TGTGCCAGCAGCCCCCGGGGTGGCTCCTACGAGCAGTACTTC
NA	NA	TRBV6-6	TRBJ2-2	CASRPPGLGGTGELFF	TGTGCCAGCAGACCACCGGGCCTAGGGGGCACCGGGGAGCTGTTTTTT
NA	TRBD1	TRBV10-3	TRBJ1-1	CAINFRDRGWSTEAFF	TGTGCCATCAATTTCCGGGACAGGGGTTGGAGCACTGAAGCTTTCTTT
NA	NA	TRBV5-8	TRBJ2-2	CASSWRGRATGELFF	TGTGCCAGCAGCTGGAGGGGGCGAGCCACCGGGGAGCTGTTTTTT
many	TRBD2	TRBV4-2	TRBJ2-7	CASSQGPAGGSGSEQYF	TGTGCCAGCAGCCAAGGGCCAGCGGGGGGTTCTGGGAGCGAGCAGTACTTC
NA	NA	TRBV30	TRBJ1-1	CAWSVMRGFTFF	TGTGCCTGGAGTGTAATGAGGGGGTTTACTTTCTTT
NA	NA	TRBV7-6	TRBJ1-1	CASSSQWNTEAFF	TGTGCCAGCAGCTCGCAGTGGAACACTGAAGCTTTCTTT
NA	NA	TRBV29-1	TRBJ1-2	CSVRREAGGYTF	TGCAGCGTTCGCAGGGAGGCTGGAGGCTACACCTTC
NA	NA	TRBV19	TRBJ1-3	CASSLRQVTNTIYF	TGTGCCAGTAGTTTACGACAGGTTACAAACACCATATATTTT
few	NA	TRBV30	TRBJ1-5	CAWRAGLGPQHF	TGTGCCTGGAGAGCGGGGCTGGGGCCCCAGCATTTT
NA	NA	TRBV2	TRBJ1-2	CASSEGNSLYGYTF	TGTGCCAGCAGTGAAGGGAACAGTCTCTATGGCTACACCTTC
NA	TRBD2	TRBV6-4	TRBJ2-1	CASRSSSGGSYNEQFF	TGTGCCAGCAGATCTTCTAGCGGGGGGTCCTACAATGAGCAGTTCTTC
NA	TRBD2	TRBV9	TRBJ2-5	CASSGGGPQETQYF	TGTGCCAGCAGCGGCGGGGGGCCCCAAGAGACCCAGTACTTC
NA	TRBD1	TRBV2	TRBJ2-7	CASSLNDRGASYEQYF	TGTGCCAGCAGCCTCAACGACAGGGGGGCTTCCTACGAGCAGTACTTC
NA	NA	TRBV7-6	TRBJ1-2	CASSQFYGYTF	TGTGCCAGCAGCCAGTTTTATGGCTACACCTTC
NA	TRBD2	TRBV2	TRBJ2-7	CASSGTSGGFKQYF	TGTGCCAGCAGTGGGACTAGCGGGGGGTTTAAGCAGTACTTC
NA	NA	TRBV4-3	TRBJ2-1	CASSQDLDRPPNEQFF	TGCGCCAGCAGCCAAGATCTAGATCGACCCCCCAATGAGCAGTTCTTC
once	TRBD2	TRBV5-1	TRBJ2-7	CASSSTLAGGYEQYF	TGCGCCAGCAGCTCGACGCTAGCGGGGGGGTACGAGCAGTACTTC
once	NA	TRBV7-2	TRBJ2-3	CASSSLGASNDLTQYF	TGTGCCAGCAGCTCCCTGGGGGCTAGCAATGATCTCACGCAGTATTTT
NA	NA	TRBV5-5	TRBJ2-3	CASRRGGRDTQYF	TGTGCCAGCAGGCGGGGTGGAAGGGATACGCAGTATTTT
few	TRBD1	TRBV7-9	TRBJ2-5	CASSPRTGGDRIGETQYF	TGTGCCAGCAGCCCACGGACAGGGGGTGACCGTATAGGAGAGACCCAGTACTTC
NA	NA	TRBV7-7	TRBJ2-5	CASSPGSQTSGETQYF	TGTGCTAGCAGCCCAGGCAGCCAAACAAGTGGAGAGACCCAGTACTTC
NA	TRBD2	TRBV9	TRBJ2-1	CASSRSQLAGGFNEQFF	TGTGCCAGCAGCCGGAGCCAACTAGCGGGGGGGTTCAATGAGCAGTTCTTC
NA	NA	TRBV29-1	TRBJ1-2	CSVGGGNYGYTF	TGCAGCGTTGGGGGCGGAAACTATGGCTACACCTTC
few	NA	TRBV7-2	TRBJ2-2	CASSLGPRGGNTGELFF	TGTGCCAGCAGCTTAGGGCCAAGGGGAGGGAACACCGGGGAGCTGTTTTTT
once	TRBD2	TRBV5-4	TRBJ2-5	CASSLVSTSKETQYF	TGTGCCAGCAGCTTGGTTTCGACTAGCAAGGAGACCCAGTACTTC
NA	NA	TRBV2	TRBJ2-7	CASSVVGRGAPYEQYF	TGTGCCAGCAGTGTCGTCGGCAGGGGGGCCCCCTACGAGCAGTACTTC
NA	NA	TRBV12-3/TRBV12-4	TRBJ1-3	CASMFISGNTIYF	TGTGCCAGCATGTTTATCTCTGGAAACACCATATATTTT
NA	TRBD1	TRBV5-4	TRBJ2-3	CASSAPGQGAADTQYF	TGTGCCAGCAGCGCTCCGGGACAGGGGGCCGCAGATACGCAGTATTTT
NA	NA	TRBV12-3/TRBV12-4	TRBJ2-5	CASSGALAETQYF	TGTGCCAGCAGTGGGGCCTTGGCGGAGACCCAGTACTTC
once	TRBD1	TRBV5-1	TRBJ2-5	CASSPQGDGMETQYF	TGCGCCAGCAGCCCACAGGGGGATGGCATGGAGACCCAGTACTTC
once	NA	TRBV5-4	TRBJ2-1	CASSLDITLIGWFF	TGTGCCAGCAGCTTGGACATTACCCTTATTGGTTGGTTCTTC
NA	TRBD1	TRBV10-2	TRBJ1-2	CASSATGTVNYGYTF	TGCGCCAGCAGTGCAACCGGGACAGTTAACTATGGCTACACCTTC
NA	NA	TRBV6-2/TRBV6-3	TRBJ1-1	CASSWRRLQKHTEAFF	TGTGCCAGCAGTTGGCGCCGACTACAGAAGCACACTGAAGCTTTCTTT
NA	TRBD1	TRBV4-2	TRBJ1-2	CASSQVGGQGASGYTF	TGTGCCAGCAGCCAAGTCGGCGGCCAGGGGGCGAGCGGCTACACCTTC
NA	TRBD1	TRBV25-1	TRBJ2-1	CASSEGFRDRSYNEQFF	TGTGCCAGCAGTGAAGGCTTTCGGGACAGATCCTACAATGAGCAGTTCTTC
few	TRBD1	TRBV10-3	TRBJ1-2	CAISVRQGLSGGYTF	TGTGCCATCAGTGTACGACAGGGCCTCTCTGGGGGCTACACCTTC
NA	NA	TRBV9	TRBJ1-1	CASSADTEAFF	TGTGCCAGCAGCGCCGACACTGAAGCTTTCTTT
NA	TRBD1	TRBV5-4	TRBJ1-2	CASSLDRGIGYTF	TGTGCCAGCAGCCTGGACAGGGGAATCGGCTACACCTTC
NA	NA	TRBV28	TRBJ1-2	CASSFTGSRGYTF	TGTGCCAGCAGTTTTACAGGGTCGCGTGGCTACACCTTC
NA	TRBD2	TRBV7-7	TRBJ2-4	CASRPTGLAGDQGIQYF	TGTGCCAGCAGACCTACGGGACTAGCGGGGGACCAGGGCATTCAGTACTTC
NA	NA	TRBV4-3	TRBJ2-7	CASSQEVWQGIHEQYF	TGCGCCAGCAGCCAAGAGGTATGGCAGGGGATACACGAGCAGTACTTC
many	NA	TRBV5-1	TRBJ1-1	CASRYTSGLTEAFF	TGCGCCAGCAGATATACTTCAGGGCTCACTGAAGCTTTCTTT
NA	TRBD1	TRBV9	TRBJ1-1	CASSVEPGQGGAFF	TGTGCCAGCAGCGTAGAGCCGGGACAGGGTGGGGCTTTCTTT
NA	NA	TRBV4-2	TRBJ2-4	CASSQEASVAKNIQYF	TGTGCCAGCAGCCAAGAGGCTAGCGTGGCCAAAAACATTCAGTACTTC
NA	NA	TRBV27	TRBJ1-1	CASSEGTNTEAFF	TGTGCCAGCAGCGAGGGAACGAACACTGAAGCTTTCTTT
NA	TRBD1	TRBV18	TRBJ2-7	CASSRGQGESYEQYF	TGTGCCAGCTCACGGGGACAGGGGGAATCCTACGAGCAGTACTTC
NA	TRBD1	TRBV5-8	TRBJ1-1	CASSSGQGNTEAFF	TGTGCCAGCAGCTCGGGACAGGGGAACACTGAAGCTTTCTTT